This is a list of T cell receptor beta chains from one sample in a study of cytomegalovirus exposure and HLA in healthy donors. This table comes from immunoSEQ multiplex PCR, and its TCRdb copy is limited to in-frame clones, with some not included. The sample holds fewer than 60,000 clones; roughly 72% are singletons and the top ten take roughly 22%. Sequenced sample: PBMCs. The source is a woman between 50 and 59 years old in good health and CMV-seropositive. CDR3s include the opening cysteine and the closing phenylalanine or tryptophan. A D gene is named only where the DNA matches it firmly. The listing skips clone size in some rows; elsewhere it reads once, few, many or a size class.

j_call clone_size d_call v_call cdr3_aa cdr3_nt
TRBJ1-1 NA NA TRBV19 CASSILGAVVNTEAFF TGTGCCAGTAGTATATTGGGGGCAGTGGTGAACACTGAAGCTTTCTTT
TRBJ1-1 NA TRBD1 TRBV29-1 CSVVDRGTEAFF TGCAGCGTAGTAGACAGGGGCACTGAAGCTTTCTTT
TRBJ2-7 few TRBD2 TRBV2 CASRPSSGRAYF TGTGCCAGCCGCCCCTCTAGCGGGAGGGCGTACTTC
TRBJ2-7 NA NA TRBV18 CASSSGTSPYEQYF TGTGCCAGCTCGTCCGGGACTTCCCCCTACGAGCAGTACTTC
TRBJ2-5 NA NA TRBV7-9 CASGRSRETQYF TGTGCCAGCGGGAGGTCCCGGGAGACCCAGTACTTC
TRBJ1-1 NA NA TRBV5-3 CARSLAGGETEAFF TGTGCCAGAAGCTTGGCCGGGGGTGAGACTGAAGCTTTCTTT
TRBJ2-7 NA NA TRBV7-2 CASSSGTGGLREQYF TGTGCCAGCAGCTCTGGGACCGGGGGACTTCGCGAGCAGTACTTC
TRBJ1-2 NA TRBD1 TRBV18 CASSPMGQANYGYTF TGTGCCAGCTCACCAATGGGACAGGCTAACTATGGCTACACCTTC
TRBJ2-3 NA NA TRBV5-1 CASRSHLDTQYF TGCGCCAGCAGATCCCACTTGGATACGCAGTATTTT
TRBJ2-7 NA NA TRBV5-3 CARSPRGPLTYEQYF TGTGCCAGAAGCCCACGAGGGCCATTAACCTACGAGCAGTACTTC
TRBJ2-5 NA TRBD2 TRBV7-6 CASSPGGRETQYF TGTGCCAGCTCCCCGGGGGGTCGGGAGACCCAGTACTTC
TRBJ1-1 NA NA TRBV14 CASSQAETGRGTEAFF TGTGCCAGCAGCCAAGCCGAAACAGGGAGGGGGACTGAAGCTTTCTTT
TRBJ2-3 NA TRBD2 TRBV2 CASSGGGGVDTQYF TGTGCCAGCAGCGGAGGCGGGGGGGTGGATACGCAGTATTTT
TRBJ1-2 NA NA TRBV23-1 CASSQIVGYTF TGCGCCAGCAGTCAAATAGTTGGCTACACCTTC
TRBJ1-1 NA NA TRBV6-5 CASSRGPDTEAFF TGTGCCAGCAGCCGGGGTCCGGACACTGAAGCTTTCTTT